Shown below are 23 T cell receptor beta chains from a single sample sequenced in a study of T cell repertoires in cytomegalovirus infection. Each CDR3 protein gets one entry after TCRdb re-called the reads with MiXCR. The sample records fewer than 400,000 distinct CDR3 sequences, 15% to 20% being singletons. Sequenced sample: PBMCs. Receptor source: a human donor in good health (CMV status not recorded). Some clones in this sample may be carry-over from other donors' samples.

The J gene is TRBJ1-1, the V gene TRBV12-3 or TRBV12-4; no definite D call. CDR3 length: 13 amino acids. V was clipped by 3 bases and J by 1 base, with 6 bases between them. CDR3 nucleotides: TGTGCCAGCAGTTTCCGGGGGAACACTGAAGCTTTCTTT. This encodes CASSFRGNTEAFF.

This clonotype has just a few counts. The J gene is TRBJ2-1, the V gene TRBV27, with 12 bases fitting TRBD2. The CDR3 runs to 19 residues. Germline V gene data show CDR1 as MNHEY and CDR2 as SMNVEV (reference sequence). Unmatched junction bases numbered 16, after V lost 6 bases and J lost 4 bases. This CDR3 is CASSPAGLAGGPRYNEQFF. In DNA, the CDR3 is TGTGCCAGCAGCCCCGCCGGGCTAGCGGGAGGGCCAAGGTACAATGAGCAGTTCTTC.

This clonotype was observed a handful of times. The V gene is TRBV6-2 or TRBV6-3, the J gene TRBJ2-3; TRBD1 agrees at 8 bases. The V gene end was trimmed by 6 bases and the J gene end by 9 bases; junction bases not matched to a gene: 14. The V gene's germline CDR1 is MNHEY and CDR2 SVGEGT. CDR3 size: 15 residues. As DNA, the CDR3 is TGTGCCAGCAGAAAAACAGGGGGAACTGTGGAGACGCAGTATTTT. This codes for CASRKTGGTVETQYF.

This chain links TRBV11-2 with TRBJ2-7, with a tentative D call TRBD1 (6 bases). V gave up 6 bases and J gave up 6 bases, with 21 bases separating them. The CDR3 contains 15 residues. Germline V gene lookup returns CDR1 SGHAT and CDR2 FQNNGV. The CDR3 protein is CASRALRLGAREQYF. CDR3 in DNA: TGTGCCAGCAGAGCCTTACGACTGGGGGCTCGCGAGCAGTACTTC.

Points on this clonotype: A much bigger clone sits one base away, suggesting this may be a read error. The V call is TRBV7-9, the J call TRBJ2-7; no definite D call. The V gene lost 5 bases and the J gene lost 2 bases, with 7 bases spanning the gap. This CDR3 contains 12 residues. Germline CDR1 reads SEHNR; CDR2 reads FQNEAQ (reference sequence). In DNA form, the CDR3 reads TGTGCCAGCAGCACCTTCCCCTACGAGCAGTACTTC. It translates to CASSTFPYEQYF.

This clonotype appeared a few times. This rearrangement joins TRBV7-9 to TRBJ1-4; D perhaps matches TRBD1 (5 bases). The CDR3 extends over 15 amino acids. Between the trimmed V and J ends, which lost 3 bases and 7 bases, there was a span of 15 bases. Germline V gene lookup returns CDR1 SEHNR and CDR2 FQNEAQ (reference sequence). Written as DNA, the CDR3 is TGTGCCAGCAGCTTTTATACGGGGCCGGGTGAAAAACTGTTTTTT. Protein: CASSFYTGPGEKLFF.

This clonotype occurred many times. The chain couples TRBV12-3 or TRBV12-4 to TRBJ2-4; 8 bases align to TRBD1. The CDR3 has 15 amino acids. V lost 6 bases, J lost 8 bases, and 12 bases stayed unmatched. The CDR3 here is CASSQRRTGWDIQYF. The CDR3 DNA is TGTGCCAGCAGCCAGAGGCGGACAGGGTGGGACATTCAGTACTTC.

A few counts support this clonotype. The genes are TRBV11-2 and TRBJ2-5; tentatively, D is TRBD2 (6 bases). Per germline, CDR1 SGHAT and CDR2 FQNNGV. V lost 5 bases, J lost 5 bases, and 15 bases lay in between. The CDR3 loop spans 14 amino acids. CDR3 residues: CASSLLGGRETQYF. The CDR3 DNA reads TGTGCCAGCAGCCTCCTCGGGGGAAGGGAGACCCAGTACTTC.

This clonotype was recorded only once. The chain carries TRBV2 and TRBJ1-5; maybe TRBD1 (5 bases). The CDR3 loop spans 14 amino acids. In germline, CDR1 is SNHLY, CDR2 FYNNEI. Trimming stripped 8 bases from V and 6 bases from J, with 17 bases between. The CDR3 protein is CASFGTPGIQPQHF. The CDR3 DNA follows: TGTGCCAGCTTCGGGACCCCCGGGATTCAGCCCCAGCATTTT.

The sample holds a few counts of this clonotype. The V gene is TRBV7-9, the J gene TRBJ2-7, with 7 bases that match TRBD2. From germline, CDR1 is SEHNR and CDR2 FQNEAQ (reference sequence). The V gene end was trimmed by 5 bases and the J gene end by 1 base; junction bases not matched to a gene: 5. The CDR3 length is 14 residues. The CDR3 region is CASSVSGFSYEQYF. DNA for the CDR3: TGTGCCAGCAGCGTTAGCGGGTTTTCCTACGAGCAGTACTTC. The full variable domain, rest sourced from reference TRBV7-9 and TRBJ2-7, is DTGVSQNPRHKITKRGQNVTFRCDPISEHNRLYWYRQTLGQGPEFLTYFQNEAQLEKSRLLSDRFSAERPKGSFSTLEIQRTEQGDSAMYLCASSVSGFSYEQYFGPGTRLTVT.

Only a few counts were recorded for this clonotype. This chain connects TRBV18 to TRBJ2-1; D is uncertain. Trimming removed 9 bases at V and 3 bases at J, with 9 bases between. CDR3 length equals 12 residues. CDR1 and CDR2 from the germline V gene are KGHSH and LQKENI. The CDR3 coding sequence is TGTGCCAGTGAAGACGGCTACAATGAGCAGTTCTTC. Amino acids: CASEDGYNEQFF.

This clonotype was picked up many times. The CDR3 DNA is TGTGCCACCGAGGAGGCAAATGGGGCTTTCTTT. It codes for CATEEANGAFF. This rearrangement joins TRBV28 to TRBJ1-1; D not resolved. This CDR3 is 11 amino acids long. Germline lookup yields CDR1 MDHEN and CDR2 SYDVKM. V lost 10 bases, J lost 11 bases, and 17 bases lay in between.

This clonotype was counted between two and nine times. This chain joins TRBV19 and TRBJ1-2; D is uncertain. Deletions cut 7 bases from V and 0 bases from J, with 15 bases between. From germline, CDR1 is LNHDA and CDR2 SQIVND (reference sequence). The CDR3 loop spans 15 amino acids. The CDR3 coding sequence is TGTGCCAGTACCACCAACGGAAGAGCTAACTATGGCTACACCTTC. Translating it yields CASTTNGRANYGYTF.

The rearrangement uses TRBV6-2 or TRBV6-3 and TRBJ2-1, with D unresolved. The CDR3 extends over 15 amino acids. Trimming shortened V by 5 bases and J by 0 bases, and 11 bases separated the two germline ends. Germline CDR1 MNHEY, CDR2 SVGEGT. CDR3 in DNA: TGTGCCAGCAGTACTCTACCCAGCTCCTACAATGAGCAGTTCTTC. Its protein product is CASSTLPSSYNEQFF.

This clonotype appeared a single time. The gene calls are TRBV2 and TRBJ2-7; either TRBD1 or TRBD2 may fit D (6 bases each). The length of the CDR3 is 12 residues. V was cut by 6 bases and J by 6 bases, with 12 bases left in between. Germline V gives CDR1 SNHLY, CDR2 FYNNEI. In DNA, the CDR3 is TGTGCCAGCAGGAGAGAGGGGGGCGAGCAGTACTTC. Translation gives CASRREGGEQYF.

The V gene is TRBV12-3 or TRBV12-4, the J gene TRBJ1-5, with a tentative D call TRBD1 (5 bases). The CDR3 consists of 15 residues. Trimming stripped 8 bases from V and 4 bases from J, with 18 bases between. Here the CDR3 DNA reads TGTGCCAGCCAAAAGGAGGGGACGGGGAATCAGCCCCAGCATTTT. Its protein product is CASQKEGTGNQPQHF.

V usage is TRBV20-1 and J usage is TRBJ2-5; TRBD2 is a possible D gene (5 bases). CDR3 length equals 13 residues. V lost 6 bases to trimming and J lost 4 bases, with 15 bases between them. The germline V gene has CDR1 DFQATT and CDR2 SNEGSKA (reference sequence). CDR3 nucleotides: TGCAGTGCCCCTCTAGAGGGTGTAGAGACCCAGTACTTC. Translating it yields CSAPLEGVETQYF.

This clonotype has a count of ten or more. This chain connects TRBV4-1 to TRBJ2-5; D might be TRBD1 (6 bases). V shed 4 bases and J shed 5 bases, with 14 bases lying between them. Germline CDR1 MGHRA, CDR2 YSYEKL. The CDR3 contains 14 residues. The CDR3 DNA reads as TGCGCCAGCAGCCGAGGGGGTCGTAGGGAGACCCAGTACTTC. The encoded protein is CASSRGGRRETQYF.

This chain connects TRBV27 to TRBJ1-1; D perhaps matches TRBD1 (6 bases). Germline values: CDR1 MNHEY, CDR2 SMNVEV (reference sequence). This CDR3 contains 16 residues. V was shortened by 5 bases and J by 0 bases, with 16 bases between the two germline ends. In DNA form, the CDR3 reads TGTGCCAGCAGTCCGGGACGGAGGGGGTTGAACACTGAAGCTTTCTTT. Protein: CASSPGRRGLNTEAFF.

This clonotype turned up a few times. This chain uses TRBV20-1 with TRBJ2-7; 10 bases align to TRBD1. Germline CDR1 reads DFQATT; CDR2 reads SNEGSKA (reference sequence). V trimming: 3 bases; J trimming: 7 bases; junction bases outside the gene matches: 12. The CDR3 runs 15 residues. The CDR3 DNA sequence: TGCAGTGCTAGGTACGCCGGGACAGGGGAACCGGAGCAGTACTTC. This translates into CSARYAGTGEPEQYF.

This rearrangement joins TRBV7-9 to TRBJ1-1; D remains ambiguous. The CDR3 runs 13 residues. V shed 1 base and J shed 5 bases, with 8 bases lying between them. Germline V gene data show CDR1 as SEHNR and CDR2 as FQNEAQ (reference sequence). In DNA, the CDR3 is TGTGCCAGCAGCTTAGAATGGGGTACTGAAGCTTTCTTT. This sequence encodes CASSLEWGTEAFF.

This chain connects TRBV3-1 to TRBJ1-3; tentatively, D is TRBD1 (5 bases). Trimming removed 3 bases at V and 2 bases at J, with 14 bases between. The V gene's germline CDR1 is LGHDT and CDR2 YNNKEL (reference sequence). The CDR3 runs 16 residues. Here the CDR3 reads CASSHGTDFPGNTIYF. CDR3 DNA: TGTGCCAGCAGCCATGGGACGGACTTTCCTGGAAACACCATATATTTT.

The rearrangement uses TRBV5-1 and TRBJ1-1, with TRBD1 matching 9 bases. Trimming at V came to 4 bases and at J to 0 bases, leaving 7 bases not matched to a gene. This CDR3 contains 16 residues. Germline V gene sequence: CDR1 SGHRS, CDR2 YFSETQ. The CDR3 DNA reads as TGCGCCAGCAGCATGGCCGGGACAGGGTTGAACACTGAAGCTTTCTTT. Translation: CASSMAGTGLNTEAFF.